Listed below are T cell receptor beta chains from one sample, sequenced in a study of CD8+ T cells in alopecia areata. The table came from immunoSEQ multiplex PCR; TCRdb's copy has only in-frame clones and leaves some out. The data show 140,000 or so clones, with approximately 51% seen just once and 0.95% to 1% held by the top ten. The sample in question was CD4+ T cells sorted from blood, obtained at week 0. Receptor source: a human donor with alopecia areata. Both conserved end residues are trimmed from each CDR3.

>TRBV29-1|TRBJ2-1
SVEGAGAPYNEQF
>TRBV29-1|TRBJ2-1
SGDWSSYNEQF
>TRBV30|TRBJ2-2
AWISREKDTGELF
>TRBV7-9|TRBJ2-3
ASSPNREGALDTQY
>TRBV2|TRBJ2-7
ASRRQGPYEQY
>TRBV30|TRBJ1-1
AWSVVMANTEAF
>TRBV5-5|TRBJ2-1
ASSLLVTGANEQF
>TRBV7-8|TRBJ2-7
ASSPRSPGLVVGQY
>TRBV30|TRBJ2-5
AWSRQGKETQY
>TRBV5-1|TRBJ1-1
ASSLEGRTTTEAF
>TRBV29-1|TRBJ2-2
SVEDPQENTGELF
>TRBV29-1|TRBJ1-2
SVEGGTHGYT
>TRBV2|TRBJ2-3
ASSDLQTDTQY
>TRBV7-8|TRBJ2-7
ASSLEEGGPYEQY
>TRBV4-2|TRBJ2-2
ASSQAGPGELF
>TRBV4-3|TRBJ2-7
ASSQNRGISYEQY
>TRBV6-5|TRBJ2-1
ASSVGGAEVEQF
>TRBV6-5|TRBJ1-2
ASSRQGQGYT
>TRBV5-1|TRBJ1-1
ASSLARGTNTEAF
>TRBV7-2|TRBJ2-4
ASSPEAKNIQY
>TRBV30|TRBJ1-5
AWSGAANQPQH
>TRBV7-2|TRBJ2-7
ASRGSGRGPYEQY
>TRBV28|TRBJ2-3
ASSTGTSVGPDTQY
>TRBV11-2|TRBJ1-2
ASSRGTGNYGYT
>TRBV5-1|TRBJ2-2
ASSSDRGFSGELF